The T cell receptor (beta chain) under discussion was sequenced for a study of blood T cell repertoires in COVID-19. Per the study methods: Estimates of nucleated cell counts were drawn from the amplification of reference gene primers. Profiling relied on immunoSEQ multiplex PCR, and the TCRdb table lists in-frame clones only, not all of them. From that table come the V and J calls and clone size; the DNA was used to work out D and trimming. This table holds 60,000 to 65,000 clones, 75% to 85% found once. V gave up 6 bases and J gave up 5 bases; unmatched junction bases: 6. The CDR3 sequence is 13 residues long. Germline V CDR1 and CDR2: MNHEY, SVGAGI. Patients at the Seattle site were enrolled during active infection and followed longitudinally.

The sequence derives from a man over 45 with COVID-19, enrolled during active disease. J is TRBJ2-5 and V is TRBV6-5; TRBD1 agrees at 7 bases. Input material: peripheral blood. CDR3 residues: CASRSDRVETQYF. The CDR3 DNA follows: TGTGCCAGCAGATCCGACAGGGTCGAGACCCAGTACTTC.